These 8 T cell receptor beta chains were all obtained from the same sample, sequenced in a study of T cells in Graves' hyperthyroidism and ophthalmopathy. Amplified TCR beta CDR3 regions came from RNA transcripts. HTBI primers were the set used in a first-round RT-PCR of the TCR CDR3. MiXCR was run by TCRdb on the multiplex PCR reads, yielding one entry per CDR3 protein. This table holds hundreds of thousands of distinct CDR3 sequences, 16% found once. The material sequenced was blood. The receptors were sampled from a young woman with Graves' ophthalmopathy.

This clonotype came up many times. The chain joins TRBV7-9 to TRBJ1-2, with a possible D match to TRBD1 (5 bases). V lost 5 bases, J lost 4 bases, and 23 bases lay in between. This CDR3 comprises 17 residues. CDR1 is SEHNR, CDR2 FQNEAQ, per germline (reference sequence). The CDR3, as DNA: TGTGCCAGCAGCCCCAGGGAGGGACGTGGCATCACCTATGGCTACACCTTC. It encodes CASSPREGRGITYGYTF.

V and J are TRBV10-3 and TRBJ2-2; possible D gene TRBD2, 9 bases. The ends were cut back, 3 bases at V and 0 bases at J, with 23 bases in the middle. The CDR3 extends over 20 amino acids. The germline gives CDR1 ENHRY, CDR2 SYGVKD. CDR3 nucleotide sequence: TGTGCCATCAGTGACCAGGGGGCGCTTAGCGGGAGCGCGAACACCGGGGAGCTGTTTTTT. It yields the protein CAISDQGALSGSANTGELFF.

In its sample, this clonotype was seen many times. CDR3 sequence: CASTQTGGIYEQYF. For the CDR3, the DNA is TGTGCCAGCACTCAAACAGGGGGCATCTACGAGCAGTACTTC. The chain has TRBV6-1 and TRBJ2-7, with 9 bases fitting TRBD1. The CDR3 sequence is 14 residues long. V lost 7 bases and J lost 3; bases outside the gene matches: 7. From germline, CDR1 is MNHNS and CDR2 SASEGT.

This clonotype was seen many times. V gene TRBV4-1 combines with J gene TRBJ2-2; D not resolved. V lost 1 base, J lost 5 bases, and 2 bases lay in between. In germline, CDR1 is MGHRA, CDR2 YSYEKL. The CDR3 runs 12 residues. The chain's CDR3 is CASSQGTGELFF. The CDR3 DNA sequence: TGCGCCAGCAGCCAAGGGACCGGGGAGCTGTTTTTT.

This clonotype was seen ten or more times. The chain is built from TRBV20-1 and TRBJ2-3, with a weak D call TRBD1 (5 bases). From germline, CDR1 is DFQATT and CDR2 SNEGSKA (reference sequence). V was cut by 0 bases and J by 4 bases, with 23 bases left in between. CDR3 length: 18 residues. CDR3 nucleotides: TGCAGTGCTAGAGACCGCGCCTCAGGGTGGGTCTCCCCAGATACGCAGTATTTT. This codes for CSARDRASGWVSPDTQYF.

This clonotype has ten or more counts. The J gene is TRBJ2-7, the V gene TRBV7-9, with TRBD1 matching over 10 bases. The CDR3 loop spans 15 amino acids. CDR1 is SEHNR and CDR2 is FQNEAQ in the germline V gene (reference sequence). V gave up 5 bases and J gave up 5 bases; unmatched junction bases: 9. The CDR3, as DNA: TGTGCCAGCAGCGTGGGGACAGGGGTCTTAAACGAGCAGTACTTC. Translated, it gives CASSVGTGVLNEQYF. Using reference TRBV7-9 and TRBJ2-7 for the parts outside the CDR3, the full variable domain is DTGVSQNPRHKITKRGQNVTFRCDPISEHNRLYWYRQTLGQGPEFLTYFQNEAQLEKSRLLSDRFSAERPKGSFSTLEIQRTEQGDSAMYLCASSVGTGVLNEQYFGPGTRLTVT.

This clonotype was picked up many times. Germline and junction disagree at one end, which may indicate a read error. The J gene is TRBJ1-1, the V gene TRBV10-3; no firm D call. This CDR3 region has 14 residues. Germline lookup yields CDR1 ENHRY and CDR2 SYGVKD. The CDR3 spells CAITETGKNTEAFF. Written as DNA, the CDR3 is TGTGCCATCACTGAGACGGGGAAGAACACTGAAGCTTTCTTT.

This clonotype has ten or more counts. The genes are TRBV28 and TRBJ2-4; 9 bases are a match to TRBD1. With V trimmed by 6 bases and J by 12 bases, 12 bases remained unmatched. CDR1 is MDHEN, CDR2 SYDVKM, per germline. The CDR3 is 14 amino acids. The chain's CDR3 is CASSLQTGGGPQYF. DNA for the CDR3: TGTGCCAGCAGCTTGCAGACAGGGGGGGGGCCTCAGTACTTC.